This T cell receptor beta chain originates from a study of T-cell reconstitution after alpha-beta-depleted transplantation in children. The study, taken as a whole, reports: Newly made T cells mostly supplied T-cell counts and diversity one year after transplant. About two months after transplant, alpha-beta T cells reportedly came from several hundred expanded graft clones.

The CDR3 spans 14 residues. Preparation of the TCRbeta library involved a method that used unique molecular identifiers. Each CDR3 protein is one row after TCRdb ran MiXCR on the PCR reads. The sample lists over 200,000 distinct CDR3 sequences; 9.5% to 13% were seen once. There are a few counts of this clonotype. Its antigen remains unidentified. The clonotype was recovered from a child less than two years old with acute myeloid leukemia, due to receive a stem cell transplant. J is TRBJ2-3 and V is TRBV12-2; no check of the table's D call, TRBD1, against the DNA was made. TRBV12-2 counts as a pseudogene. Here the sequenced sample was PBMCs, taken before TCRalphabeta/CD19-depleted stem cell transplant. The CDR3 spells CASRLALGTEVEGF. The DNA of the CDR3 is TGTGCAAGTCGCTTAGCGCTAGGGACAGAGGTGGAAGGTTTT.